This entry concerns a single T cell receptor (beta chain). This sample is drawn from a study of blood T cell repertoires in COVID-19. Study in general: Acute and convalescent COVID-19 specimens originated in the United States, Italy and Spain. T cells, B-cell-depleted T cells, or PBMCs supplied cDNA or gDNA.

Germline V gives CDR1 SQVTM, CDR2 ANQGSEA. The junction had 9 bases not matched to a gene; V was cut back by 7 bases and J by 2 bases. The CDR3 has 14 residues. Source study methods: Amplification from reference gene primers served as the basis for estimated nucleated cell counts. Here immunoSEQ multiplex PCR was the method, and the copy in TCRdb shows in-frame clones only, minus some. That table is the source of V, J and clone size, and D and trimming were worked out from the DNA. The repertoire holds about 76,000 clones, 65% to 90% seen once, with 18% in the top ten. The V call is TRBV29-1, the J call TRBJ2-3; 7 nucleotides agree with TRBD1. Sample: peripheral blood. The sequence derives from a human donor in a cohort sampled during active COVID-19. For the CDR3, the DNA is TGCAGCGCACAACCGGGACAGATCACAGATACGCAGTATTTT. Amino acid sequence: CSAQPGQITDTQYF.